The clone carrying this TCR beta chain showed up just a few times. Trimming cost V 2 bases and J 6 bases, with 12 bases left between them. There are 14 residues in the CDR3. Germline lookup yields CDR1 SGHKS and CDR2 YYEKEE (reference sequence). This sample was included in a study of identical twins. MiXCR, run by TCRdb on the 5' RACE reads, gives a single entry per CDR3 protein. The table shows 690,000 or so distinct CDR3 sequences, with 8.5% to 9% occurring only once. Another study also made use of these data, one on yellow fever vaccine responses in identical twins.

This TCR was recovered from a woman aged 18 to 35 in good health. The source material was PBMCs. The rearrangement joins TRBV5-5 to TRBJ2-4; possibly TRBD1 for D (6 bases). CDR3: CASSFNRVGNIQYF. The CDR3 DNA is TGTGCCAGCAGCTTTAACAGGGTAGGAAACATTCAGTACTTC.